One TCR beta chain is described in this entry. Here immunoSEQ multiplex PCR was the method, and the copy in TCRdb shows in-frame clones only, minus some. The sample yields 2 million to 2.5 million clones, under 97% seen once. There are 17 residues in the CDR3. Germline loops: CDR1 SGHRS, CDR2 YFSETQ. V shed 4 bases and J 6 bases; nucleotides not matched to a gene: 9. These data originate in a study of shared clonotypes between healthy human individuals. Naive CD4+ cells were CD45RA-selected; the remaining cells were memory. The chain is built from TRBV5-1 and TRBJ2-4; 14 bases match TRBD2. The source material was naive CD4+ T cells sorted from blood. As for subset: CD45RA+ positively selected. The sequence was collected from a man younger than 35 in good health. Here the CDR3 reads CASSPSGTSGSGNIQYF. For the CDR3, the DNA is TGCGCCAGCAGCCCGTCGGGGACTAGCGGGAGTGGAAACATTCAGTACTTC.